This T cell receptor (beta chain) derives from a study of cytomegalovirus exposure and HLA in healthy donors (dated by TCRdb to the late 2010s). Concerning the study at large: In an earlier analysis of roughly 590 of the donors, 250 to 350 Gb of sequence data and 90 million to 120 million unique TCR beta sequences from 180 million or so T cells were reported. Around 320 gigabases of sequencing data and 78 million or so unique TCR sequences were included in an early release covering 550 to 800 HLA-typed donors. Among the approximately 420 genotyped donors, around 79% belonged to the genetic ancestry cluster associated with self-reported Caucasian donors. The aim of the study was to test whether cataloging public T cell receptors could identify signatures of past pathogen exposure. Using immunosequencing, the study profiled T cell repertoires from fewer than 700 subjects and related those repertoires to cytomegalovirus serostatus. Besides the first cohort of 500 to 700 subjects, a separate validation cohort made up of roughly 120 different subjects was used. High-throughput TCR immunosequencing, statistical association of individual TCRs with disease status, and machine learning were combined to predict cytomegalovirus infection status. In a later analysis, previously published TCR beta repertoires from 670 or so donors were re-analyzed and high-resolution HLA genotyping was added so that TCR occurrence patterns could be studied. Rather than drawing on any new phenotypic data, the later analysis identified candidate immune exposures from TCR beta sequences and the way those sequences occurred across donors. To decide whether each TCR beta V gene segment behaved as functional or pseudogenic, an earlier analysis of nearly 600 of the donors relied on high-throughput TCR beta sequencing. Donor age, sex, ethnicity and CMV serostatus were compiled alongside the repertoire data. In a later genetic analysis, genome-wide SNP genotypes for about 65% of the roughly 700 donors were used, and that subset was treated as a discovery cohort. Every repertoire in the discovery cohort had been generated on one and the same sequencing platform. Both class I and class II loci were covered by HLA typing, at four-digit resolution. Typing coverage varied by locus: about 629-640 donors for A, B, C, DRB1 and DQB1; roughly 520 for DQA1; approximately 610 for DPA1; more than 450 for DPB1. Because of strong linkage in the cohort, five DR-DQ haplotypes were treated as single units for association and clustering. Among under 450 genotyped donors of the cohort, an average of about 240,000 unique TCR beta nucleotide sequences were sequenced per donor, around 20% of them non-productive.

The cohort consisted of 666 healthy bone marrow donors. All cohort members were sampled while nominally healthy, although unrecorded immune exposures were likely present. The donor tested CMV seronegative and was one of the 352 seronegative cohort members. A peripheral blood sample was collected from each donor, and TCR beta sequencing was performed on peripheral blood mononuclear cells. The Qiagen DNeasy Blood Extraction Kit was used to extract genomic DNA from the blood cell samples. Library prep was done by the immunoSEQ multiplex PCR assay. A mixture of 60 forward primers for TCR Vbeta segments and 13 reverse primers for TCR Jbeta segments was used in the multiplex PCR. Amplification of the CDR3 region of rearranged TCR beta genes was performed with a multiplex PCR assay on genomic DNA. The Illumina HiSeq System was used to sequence the amplified TCR beta libraries as 87-base-pair reads. Per the authors' processing: Across the 500 to 750 repertoires, a later analysis counted about 81 million unique TCR beta chains, roughly 11 million of which were shared by at least two donors. To remove PCR and sequencing errors, raw reads were error-corrected and collapsed into unique sequences using a nearest-neighbor algorithm that merged closely related sequences. To assign V, D and J gene segments, CDR3 sequences were aligned to IMGT reference sequences. For a sequence to be retained, a match of at least six nucleotides was required to both a V gene segment and a J gene segment. Rearrangements were called productive when the CDR3 lacked stop codons and stayed in frame with V and J; all others were non-productive. Following IMGT convention, CDR3 was defined as the stretch from the second conserved V-encoded cysteine to the conserved J-encoded phenylalanine. The earlier analysis of 550 to 650 of the donors excluded any sequence lacking an unambiguous match to a single V gene segment. An earlier analysis of a few hundred of the donors classified V segments as functional when productive rearrangements were above 56.7% and as segregating when the standard deviation between donors was above 5%. A statistical classification framework was built for diagnosing cytomegalovirus status from the catalog of TCR beta chain sequences. In a later analysis, V and J genes were assigned by comparing TCR nucleotide sequences against IMGT/GENE-DB human TR gene sequences. Using the TCRdist pipeline, a later analysis assigned CDR3 sequences along with most-parsimonious VDJ recombination scenarios. A later analysis defined each TCR beta chain by its CDR3 amino acid sequence plus V-gene family, and excluded reads lacking a unique V-gene family. A later analysis removed several hundred highly shared, low-generation-probability nucleotide sequences to deal with suspected cross-contamination and a sequencing artifact. For each public chain, a later analysis derived a clonal expansion index from normalized ranks of inferred template counts within each repertoire. Generation probabilities in a later analysis came from a VDJ recombination model fitted to out-of-frame rearrangements, and those results were checked against IGoR. Hypergeometric tests were used in a later analysis to score TCR-TCR, TCR-HLA and TCR-CMV co-occurrence, with a repertoire-size bias correction applied to the TCR pairs. To estimate false discovery rates, a later analysis permuted the HLA or CMV assignments 20 times. In a later analysis, co-occurring TCRs were grouped with DBSCAN, and TCRdist sequence similarity was added when clustering was performed within HLA-allele-positive subsets. Repertoires with fewer than 30,000 or more than 120,000 public chains, plus five repertoires with anomalous nucleotide sharing, were excluded from co-occurrence clustering. Sourced from immuneACCESS, this table was stored by TCRdb with only in-frame sequences that have V and J called. A share of the clones is absent; for the studies checked, an unresolved V gene accounts for under half, and the remainder has no known explanation. The V and J calls and clone size were taken over from that table, and D and trimming were inferred from the DNA. Here the sample has over 85,000 clones; about 78% occur a single time. The ten most abundant clones make up roughly 3.2% of the sample.

On this clone itself: The antigen it binds to is not known. No clone much larger than this one lies a single base away; base qualities are absent.

CDR1 SGDLS and CDR2 YYNGEE are derived from the germline V gene. The CDR3 holds 14 amino acids from the cysteine to the phenylalanine. Left in the record is the CDR3 DNA by itself, 42 bases read in frame from the first base. The junction shows trimming of 0 bases on V and 4 bases on J, and the gene matches do not reach 1 base of it. On the study overall, not on this receptor specifically: An association between a missense DCLRE1C variant and V-gene and J-gene trimming of TCR beta chains was found in a later genetic analysis and replicated in an independent cohort. A group of highly shared sequence variants was considered likely to be a technical artifact of the sequencing pipeline. The authors suggested that the approach could potentially be extended to other disease states and immunological phenotypes. The study listed 164 TCR beta chains as associated with cytomegalovirus. At a false discovery rate of 0.05, a later analysis linked under 20,000 TCR beta sequences to specific HLA alleles. Compared with the roughly 710-donor mean, donors in an Asian-associated ancestry cluster had fewer N-insertions in productive TCRs, according to a later genetic analysis. A later analysis found that TCR association rates varied across HLA loci, with DRB1 alleles showing the most associated TCRs and HLA-C alleles the fewest. Three of the identified cytomegalovirus-associated TCR beta chains were confirmed in vitro to be specific for cytomegalovirus antigens. A later analysis found that most CMV-associated TCR beta chains appeared HLA-restricted, with HLA associations seemingly driven largely by CMV exposure. A later analysis found that HLA-associated TCR beta chains were more clonally expanded and had lower generation probabilities than equally common non-associated chains. Broadly in line with IMGT annotations, most TCR beta V segments showed up in productive rearrangements about 90% or about 30% of the time in an earlier analysis of around 550 of the donors. Several of the top co-occurrence clusters appeared to be linked to parvovirus B19, influenza, CMV and Epstein-Barr virus, according to a later analysis. The presence/absence analyses assumed that sequencing depth was roughly uniform across donors, and that assumption may not be true. Correlated functional status among segregating V segments might reflect linkage disequilibrium, but an unknown experimental factor could not be ruled out. The classifier was reported to diagnose cytomegalovirus status with high specificity and sensitivity in both the original cohort and the validation cohort. Because the 87-base-pair reads could not distinguish some IMGT-functional V segments, including TRBV6-2 and TRBV6-3, those segments were excluded. While some public TCRs were present in many individuals, most TCR sequences turned up only very rarely across donors. Because counts were too low, seventeen rarely observed V segments, including chromosome 9 orphons, were excluded from the earlier analysis of under 650 of the donors. Because HLA typing was unavailable for some donors at each locus, only the typed subset was used in association tests. When HLA alleles, especially DR and DQ, strongly co-occurred, attributing TCR associations to individual alleles was difficult. Immune exposure information for the cohort was limited to CMV serostatus. A further reported finding was that TCR beta sequences accurately predicted the HLA-A and HLA-B alleles for most subjects in the first cohort. The cohort was sequenced for TCR beta chains only, and without alpha or paired-chain data the features that could be detected were limited.

The source of this sequence is a man aged 35 to 55 in good health and CMV-seronegative. The specimen was PBMCs. In this chain, TRBV9 is recombined with TRBJ1-5; 7 bases in the middle match TRBD1. This receptor carries the CDR3 CASSVAGQNQPQHF. The DNA sequence is as follows: TGTGCCAGCAGCGTAGCGGGACAGAATCAGCCCCAGCATTTT.